This T cell receptor (beta chain) was observed in a study of post-analysis software for immune sequencing data. Study-wide results and limits: Compared with controls, patients showed significantly lower normalized Chao1 diversity. Included in a set of about 5 TRBV segments more frequent in patients than controls were TRBV5-6, TRBV5-1 and TRBV20-1.

The CDR3 sequence is 14 residues long. The junction had 3 bases not matched to a gene; V was cut back by 3 bases and J by 5 bases. The germline CDR1 and CDR2 sequences are DFQATT and SNEGSKA (reference sequence). On this clonotype: Its antigen is undetermined.

Unique molecular identifiers were carried by the TCR beta cDNA libraries. TCRdb re-derived calls from the PCR reads in MiXCR, one entry per CDR3 protein. The top ten clones hold more than 0.55% of a sample with over 700,000 distinct CDR3 sequences, approximately 30% of them seen once. This chain joins TRBV20-1 and TRBJ2-5, with 13 bases identical to TRBD2. The clonotype comes from a girl between 5 and 17 years old with multiple sclerosis. Source material: blood. The CDR3 coding sequence is TGCAGTGCTAGTACTAGCGGGAGGGGGGAGACCCAGTACTTC. Protein: CSASTSGRGETQYF.